These 8 T cell receptor beta chains came from one sample sequenced in a study of cytomegalovirus exposure and HLA in healthy donors. Generated by immunoSEQ multiplex PCR, the TCRdb table keeps only in-frame clones and is missing some. The data contain about 350,000 clones, 87% of them seen just once; the ten biggest clones take up 1.2%. Material for sequencing was PBMCs. The receptors were sampled from a woman in her 30s in good health and CMV-seropositive.

V and J are TRBV9 and TRBJ2-2; perhaps TRBD2 as D (6 bases). V was trimmed by 3 bases and J by 3 bases, leaving 9 bases between them. Germline V lookup: CDR1 SGDLS, CDR2 YYNGEE. The CDR3 loop spans 14 amino acids. The CDR3 spells CASSGRDHTGELFF. The CDR3 DNA reads TGTGCCAGCAGCGGGCGGGACCACACCGGGGAGCTGTTTTTT. Drawing the rest from reference TRBV9 and TRBJ2-2, the complete variable domain is DSGVTQTPKHLITATGQRVTLRCSPRSGDLSVYWYQQSLDQGLQFLIQYYNGEERAKGNILERFSAQQFPDLHSELNLSSLELGDSALYFCASSGRDHTGELFFGEGSRLTVL.

This clone has just a few counts. In DNA, the CDR3 is TGTGCCAGCAGACACGGGGGGAGGTACACTGAAGCTTTCTTT. Translating it yields CASRHGGRYTEAFF. The genes are TRBV7-2 and TRBJ1-1, with a possible D match to TRBD1 (5 bases). The V end lost 6 bases, the J end lost 3 bases, and 14 bases lay between the germline ends. The V gene's germline CDR1 is SGHTA and CDR2 FQGNSA. This CDR3 contains 14 residues.

The V call is TRBV5-1, the J call TRBJ1-1, with TRBD1 identical over 8 bases. This CDR3 region has 15 residues. The junction had 1 base not matched to a gene; V was cut back by 0 bases and J by 0 bases. The germline V gene encodes CDR1 SGHRS and CDR2 YFSETQ. The CDR3 region has the DNA TGCGCCAGCAGCTTGGGACAGGGGATGAACACTGAAGCTTTCTTT. Translating gives CASSLGQGMNTEAFF.

V is TRBV27 and J is TRBJ2-1; 10 bases align to TRBD2. The ends lost 3 bases at V and 4 bases at J; junction bases unmatched: 3. The CDR3 loop spans 15 amino acids. Germline assignment: CDR1 MNHEY and CDR2 SMNVEV (reference sequence). The CDR3 DNA reads TGTGCCAGCAGTTTTGAGACTAGCGGGTACAATGAGCAGTTCTTC. Protein: CASSFETSGYNEQFF.

This clone is a singleton in its sample. The V gene is TRBV6-4, the J gene TRBJ2-7; D is undetermined. The CDR3 contains 17 residues. The V and J ends lost 8 bases and 4 bases respectively, with 27 bases between them. The germline V gene has CDR1 MRHNA and CDR2 SNTAGT. CDR3 bases: TGTGCCAGCGTAGCTTTGGCGAAACGGTGGTATGAGTACGAGCAGTACTTC. Amino acids: CASVALAKRWYEYEQYF.

V and J are TRBV6-1 and TRBJ2-3; perhaps TRBD2 as D (6 bases). Trimming removed 3 bases at V and 2 bases at J, with 9 bases between. Germline-derived CDR1 and CDR2 are MNHNS and SASEGT. The CDR3 loop spans 14 amino acids. CDR3: CASSDREFTDTQYF. Written as DNA, the CDR3 is TGTGCCAGCAGTGATCGGGAGTTCACAGATACGCAGTATTTT.

This clone was picked up one time. CDR3 coding DNA: TGTGCCAGCAGGACAGAATCGAACTCTGGAAACACCATATATTTT. Its translation: CASRTESNSGNTIYF. The rearrangement uses TRBV28 and TRBJ1-3, with D tentatively TRBD1 (5 bases). Looked up from germline, CDR1 is MDHEN and CDR2 is SYDVKM. With 6 bases removed from V and 0 bases from J, the gap between germline ends came to 12 bases. The CDR3 sequence is 15 residues long. The full variable domain, in which reference TRBV28 and TRBJ1-3 provide the parts outside the CDR3, is DVKVTQSSRYLVKRTGEKVFLECVQDMDHENMFWYRQDPGLGLRLIYFSYDVKMKEKGDIPEGYSVSREKKERFSLILESASTNQTSMYLCASRTESNSGNTIYFGEGSWLTVV.

J is TRBJ2-2 and V is TRBV5-1; 7 bases fit TRBD1. CDR3 size: 14 residues. Looked up from germline, CDR1 is SGHRS and CDR2 is YFSETQ. Trimming took 2 bases from V and 4 from J; bases not matched to a gene: 2. CDR3 region: CASSLNRGTGELFF. CDR3 in DNA: TGCGCCAGCAGCTTAAACAGGGGCACCGGGGAGCTGTTTTTT.